This is a list of T cell receptor beta chains from one sample in a study of RUNX1 and TCR beta rearrangement in T-cell leukemia. From the PCR reads, TCRdb called clonotypes with MiXCR, one entry per CDR3 protein. The sample carries about 170 distinct CDR3 sequences, about 46% recorded once. Sample: blood. These receptor sequences come from a female donor with T-cell acute lymphoblastic leukemia. The CDR3 runs from the conserved cysteine through the conserved F or W. A D gene is named only where the DNA matches it firmly. Only some rows state a clone size, as once, few, many or a class for expanded clones.

>.|.|TRBJ2-1|TRBV20-1
TGCAGTGCTCAGCCGGGACTCTCTGGCAATGAGCAGTTCTTC
CSAQPGLSGNEQFF
>.|hyperexpanded|TRBJ1-5|TRBV28
TGTGCCAGTCAATGGAGAGGCAATCAGCCCCAGCATTTT
CASQWRGNQPQHF
>.|few|TRBJ1-2|TRBV5-5
TGTGCCAGCAGCTTGTATTGGGGGATTAACTATGGCTACACCTTC
CASSLYWGINYGYTF
>TRBD1|.|TRBJ1-2|TRBV27
TGTGCCAGCAGTTCAAGCCTCACAGGGGAAGGGGGCTACACCTTC
CASSSSLTGEGGYTF
>TRBD1|.|TRBJ1-2|TRBV30
TGTGCCTGCCCGAGGGGGCAGGGGAGTGACTATGGCTATGGCTACACCTTC
CACPRGQGSDYGYGYTF
>TRBD2|.|TRBJ2-2|TRBV11-3
TGTGCCAGCAGGGGGGGGGTTCGCACCGGGGAGCTGTTTTTT
CASRGGVRTGELFF
>.|.|TRBJ1-5|TRBV7-9
TGTGCCAGCAGCTTAGGCAGGGATGGGCAGCCCCAGCATTTT
CASSLGRDGQPQHF
>.|hyperexpanded|TRBJ1-6|TRBV5-6
TGTGCCAGCAGCTTGGGATTGGGCAGTTATAATTCACCCCTCCACTTT
CASSLGLGSYNSPLHF
>TRBD1|hyperexpanded|TRBJ2-7|TRBV19
TGTGCCACCTCTCGGACAGACAGGGGCTACGAGCAGTACTTC
CATSRTDRGYEQYF
>.|hyperexpanded|TRBJ1-1|TRBV4-1
TGCGCCAGCAGCCAAGGTCCCGCCGAGTGGTTCGACACTGAAGCTTTCTTT
CASSQGPAEWFDTEAFF